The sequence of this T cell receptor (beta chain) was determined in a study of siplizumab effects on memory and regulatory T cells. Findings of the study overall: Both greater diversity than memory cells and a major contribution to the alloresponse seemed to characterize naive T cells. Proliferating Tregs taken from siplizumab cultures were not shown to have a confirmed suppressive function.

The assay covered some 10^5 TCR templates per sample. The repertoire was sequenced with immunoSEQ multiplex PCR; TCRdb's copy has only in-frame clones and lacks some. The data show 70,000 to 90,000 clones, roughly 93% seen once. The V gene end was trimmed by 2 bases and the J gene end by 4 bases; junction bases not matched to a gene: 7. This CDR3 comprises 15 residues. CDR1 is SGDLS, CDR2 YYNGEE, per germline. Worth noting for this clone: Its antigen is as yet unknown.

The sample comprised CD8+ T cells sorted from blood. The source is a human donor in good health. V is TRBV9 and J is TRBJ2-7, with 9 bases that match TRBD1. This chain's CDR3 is CASSVTGTGTYEQYF. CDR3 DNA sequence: TGTGCCAGCAGCGTGACCGGGACAGGGACTTACGAGCAGTACTTC.